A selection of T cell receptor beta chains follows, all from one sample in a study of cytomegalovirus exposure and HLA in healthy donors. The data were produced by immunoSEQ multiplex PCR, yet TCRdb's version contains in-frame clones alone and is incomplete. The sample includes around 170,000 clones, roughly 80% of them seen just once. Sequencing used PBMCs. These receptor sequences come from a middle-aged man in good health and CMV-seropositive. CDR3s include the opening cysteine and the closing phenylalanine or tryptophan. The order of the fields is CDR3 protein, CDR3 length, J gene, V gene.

CDR3 protein: CASSAVGVPPYEQYF
CDR3 length: 15
J gene: TRBJ2-7
V gene: TRBV25-1

CDR3 protein: CASSQAGVETGELFF
CDR3 length: 15
J gene: TRBJ2-2
V gene: TRBV4-3

CDR3 protein: CASSLDRGEQYF
CDR3 length: 12
J gene: TRBJ2-7
V gene: TRBV7-6

CDR3 protein: CASSAGNEQFF
CDR3 length: 11
J gene: TRBJ2-1
V gene: TRBV6-4

CDR3 protein: CASSWGGKQYF
CDR3 length: 11
J gene: TRBJ2-7
V gene: TRBV5-1

CDR3 protein: CASSLGSAVRGYTF
CDR3 length: 14
J gene: TRBJ1-2
V gene: TRBV7-9

CDR3 protein: CAWTPPVQQSGYGYTF
CDR3 length: 16
J gene: TRBJ1-2
V gene: TRBV30

CDR3 protein: CASSLRDRVTDTQYF
CDR3 length: 15
J gene: TRBJ2-3
V gene: TRBV5-6

CDR3 protein: CASSEPRNQETQYF
CDR3 length: 14
J gene: TRBJ2-5
V gene: TRBV6-1

CDR3 protein: CASRDGEGKTQYF
CDR3 length: 13
J gene: TRBJ2-5
V gene: TRBV10-1

CDR3 protein: CASSQRGSDTQYF
CDR3 length: 13
J gene: TRBJ2-3
V gene: TRBV4-3

CDR3 protein: CASSPPVSYNEQFF
CDR3 length: 14
J gene: TRBJ2-1
V gene: TRBV18

CDR3 protein: CASSSGLKQETQYF
CDR3 length: 14
J gene: TRBJ2-5
V gene: TRBV7-2

CDR3 protein: CASSYSEGGVAAFF
CDR3 length: 14
J gene: TRBJ1-1
V gene: TRBV6-5

CDR3 protein: CASSLIGGGTDTQYF
CDR3 length: 15
J gene: TRBJ2-3
V gene: TRBV27

CDR3 protein: CASSPLLAANTGELFF
CDR3 length: 16
J gene: TRBJ2-2
V gene: TRBV6-6

CDR3 protein: CAWSRQGSTQPQHF
CDR3 length: 14
J gene: TRBJ1-5
V gene: TRBV30

CDR3 protein: CASSLAMGETGELFF
CDR3 length: 15
J gene: TRBJ2-2
V gene: TRBV5-1

CDR3 protein: CASSFWTKREQFF
CDR3 length: 13
J gene: TRBJ2-1
V gene: TRBV5-4

CDR3 protein: CASSQDPPQQETQYF
CDR3 length: 15
J gene: TRBJ2-5
V gene: TRBV14